The 8 T cell receptor beta chains given below trace back to one sample, sequenced in a study of metastatic and nonmetastatic thyroid tumors. No treatment had been given to any patient before thyroid surgery. MiXCR reprocessed the PCR reads for TCRdb. The profile shows some 14,000 clones, approximately 35% of them singletons. The sample consisted of tumor tissue. Every receptor here comes from a male donor with papillary thyroid cancer or a benign thyroid nodule (not recorded which). Some clones in this sample may be carry-over from other donors' samples.

This clone is medium-sized (0.01 to 0.1%). The rearrangement uses TRBV11-3 and TRBJ1-3; 10 positions agree with TRBD1. The CDR3 has 16 amino acids. J was trimmed by 2 bases and V by 5 bases; bases with no gene match: 6. Germline CDR1 SGHNT, CDR2 YENEEA. CDR3 loop: CASSKGGQGTGNTIYF. As DNA, the CDR3 is TGTGCCAGCAGCAAGGGGGGACAGGGGACTGGAAACACCATATATTTT.

This clone was seen ten or more times. The CDR3 loop is CASSILLGSGTDTQYF. The CDR3 bases are TGTGCCAGTAGTATTCTTCTGGGTTCGGGCACAGATACGCAGTATTTT. The chain carries TRBV19 and TRBJ2-3; D call uncertain. CDR3 length: 16 amino acids. Trimming shortened V by 3 bases and J by 1 base, and 14 bases separated the two germline ends. Germline lookup yields CDR1 LNHDA and CDR2 SQIVND (reference sequence).

J is TRBJ2-7 and V is TRBV10-3, with D possibly matching TRBD1 (6 bases). From germline, CDR1 is ENHRY and CDR2 SYGVKD. V lost 3 bases and J lost 4, with 13 bases in between. This CDR3 region has 14 residues. The DNA for the CDR3 is TGTGCCATCAGTGAACCCAGGGGTGGGTACGAGCAGTACTTC. Translation gives CAISEPRGGYEQYF.

This clone was picked up a small number of times. V gene TRBV15 combines with J gene TRBJ2-7; TRBD2 might be the D (6 bases). Deletions cut 1 base from V and 2 bases from J, with 9 bases between. Germline V lookup: CDR1 LNHNV, CDR2 YYDKDF (reference sequence). The CDR3 covers 14 residues. CDR3 region: CATSRARLAYEQYF. In nucleotides, the CDR3 is TGTGCCACCAGCAGAGCCCGACTAGCCTACGAGCAGTACTTC.

The V gene is TRBV4-3, the J gene TRBJ2-7; 9 bases line up with TRBD2. Trimming took 0 bases from V and 2 from J; bases not matched to a gene: 2. CDR1 is LGHNA and CDR2 is YSLEER in the germline V gene. This CDR3 comprises 15 residues. DNA of the CDR3: TGCGCCAGCAGCCAAGAGCTAGCGGGAACCTACGAGCAGTACTTC. Protein sequence: CASSQELAGTYEQYF.

In its sample, this clone is medium-sized. The chain has TRBV7-9 and TRBJ1-6; TRBD1 matches at 8 bases. The CDR3 loop spans 15 amino acids. V lost 8 bases, J lost 8 bases, and 11 bases stayed unmatched. Germline V gives CDR1 SEHNR, CDR2 FQNEAQ (reference sequence). CDR3 loop: CASFAITGGDSPLHF. CDR3 DNA: TGTGCCAGCTTCGCGATCACAGGGGGTGATTCACCCCTCCACTTT.

In its sample, this clone was seen many times. V and J are TRBV29-1 and TRBJ2-7; 9 bases are a match to TRBD1. This CDR3 comprises 14 residues. Germline CDR1 reads SQVTM; CDR2 reads ANQGSEA. Trimming removed 6 bases from V and 5 bases from J; junction bases left unmatched: 11. In DNA form, the CDR3 reads TGCAGCGTAGAACGGGACAGGGTGGACCACGAGCAGTACTTC. The encoded protein is CSVERDRVDHEQYF.

The chain is built from TRBV6-1 and TRBJ2-3; 7 bases map to TRBD1. Germline lookup yields CDR1 MNHNS and CDR2 SASEGT. The CDR3 sequence is 14 residues long. V lost 6 bases and J lost 1; bases outside the gene matches: 4. CDR3 in DNA: TGTGCCAGCAGAAGACAGGGAGGCACAGATACGCAGTATTTT. The encoded protein is CASRRQGGTDTQYF.